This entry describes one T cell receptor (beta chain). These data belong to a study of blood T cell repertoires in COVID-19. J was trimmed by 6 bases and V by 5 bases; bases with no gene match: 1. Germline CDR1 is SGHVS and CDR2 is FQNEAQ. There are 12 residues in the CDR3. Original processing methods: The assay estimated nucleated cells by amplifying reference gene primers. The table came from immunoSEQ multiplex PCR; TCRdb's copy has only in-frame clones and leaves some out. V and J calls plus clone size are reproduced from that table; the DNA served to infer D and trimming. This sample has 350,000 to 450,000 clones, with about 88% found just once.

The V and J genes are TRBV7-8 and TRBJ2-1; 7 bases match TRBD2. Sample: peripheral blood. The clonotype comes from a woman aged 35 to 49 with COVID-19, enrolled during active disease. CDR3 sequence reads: CASSRGGNEQFF. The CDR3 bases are TGTGCCAGCAGCCGCGGGGGCAATGAGCAGTTCTTC.